These 3 T cell receptor beta chains share one sample of origin, sequenced in a study of identical twins. TCRdb reprocessed the 5' RACE reads via MiXCR and lists one record per CDR3 protein. The sample includes roughly 290,000 distinct CDR3 sequences, 6.5% to 9.5% of them seen just once. This sample also belongs to another study, concerning yellow fever vaccine responses in identical twins.

The sequencing sample was made of memory (CD45RO+) T cells sorted from blood. These receptors came from a woman younger than 35 in good health.

This clonotype was observed a handful of times. J is TRBJ2-1 and V is TRBV2, with a tentative D call TRBD2 (6 bases). The V end lost 6 bases, the J end lost 5 bases, and 14 bases lay between the germline ends. Germline V lookup: CDR1 SNHLY, CDR2 FYNNEI. This CDR3 comprises 14 residues. CDR3: CASSPGARNNEQFF. The CDR3 DNA reads as TGTGCCAGCAGCCCGGGAGCAAGAAACAATGAGCAGTTCTTC.

CDR3 loop: CASSLRNGHEQYF. CDR3 DNA sequence: TGTGCCAGCAGTTTGCGGAATGGCCACGAGCAGTACTTC. This rearrangement joins TRBV27 to TRBJ2-7; D unresolved. V was trimmed by 3 bases and J by 5 bases, leaving 11 bases between them. CDR1 MNHEY and CDR2 SMNVEV come from the germline V gene (reference sequence). The CDR3 has 13 residues.

The J gene is TRBJ2-1, the V gene TRBV27, with 13 nucleotides matching TRBD2. CDR3 length equals 17 residues. Looked up from germline, CDR1 is MNHEY and CDR2 is SMNVEV (reference sequence). Trimming cost V 4 bases and J 7 bases; bases outside gene matches: 10. This chain's CDR3 is CASSYPRTSGGPNEQFF. The CDR3 DNA follows: TGTGCCAGCAGTTACCCACGGACTAGCGGGGGCCCTAATGAGCAGTTCTTC.